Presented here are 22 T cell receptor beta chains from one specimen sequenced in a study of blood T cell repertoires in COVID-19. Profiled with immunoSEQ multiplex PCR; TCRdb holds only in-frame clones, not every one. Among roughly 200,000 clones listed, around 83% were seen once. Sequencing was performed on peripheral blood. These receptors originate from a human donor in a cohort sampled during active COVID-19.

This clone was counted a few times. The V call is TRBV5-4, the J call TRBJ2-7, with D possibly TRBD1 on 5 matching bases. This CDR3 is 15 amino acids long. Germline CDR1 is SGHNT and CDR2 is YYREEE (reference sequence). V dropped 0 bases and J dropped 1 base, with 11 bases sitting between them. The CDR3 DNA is TGTGCCAGCAGCTTGGAGGGAAGGGGTTCCTACGAGCAGTACTTC. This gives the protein CASSLEGRGSYEQYF.

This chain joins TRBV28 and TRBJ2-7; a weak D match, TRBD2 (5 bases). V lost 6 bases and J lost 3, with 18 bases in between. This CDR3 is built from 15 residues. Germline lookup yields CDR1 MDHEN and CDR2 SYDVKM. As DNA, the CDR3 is TGTGCCAGCAGCCATCAGAGGACTTGGGGCTACGAGCAGTACTTC. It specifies CASSHQRTWGYEQYF.

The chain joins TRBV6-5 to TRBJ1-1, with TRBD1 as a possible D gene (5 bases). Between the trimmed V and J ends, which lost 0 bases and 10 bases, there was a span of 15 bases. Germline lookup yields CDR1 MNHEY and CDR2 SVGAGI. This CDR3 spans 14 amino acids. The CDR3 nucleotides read TGTGCCAGCAGTTACTCGTCCGGGGGTGGGGGAGCTTTCTTT. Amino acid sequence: CASSYSSGGGGAFF.

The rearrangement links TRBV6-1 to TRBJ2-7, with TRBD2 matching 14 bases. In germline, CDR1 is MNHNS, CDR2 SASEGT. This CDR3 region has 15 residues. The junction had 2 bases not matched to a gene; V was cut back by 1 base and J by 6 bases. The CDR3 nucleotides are TGTGCCAGCAGTGAAGGACTAGCGGGAGGGTTCGAGCAGTACTTC. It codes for CASSEGLAGGFEQYF.

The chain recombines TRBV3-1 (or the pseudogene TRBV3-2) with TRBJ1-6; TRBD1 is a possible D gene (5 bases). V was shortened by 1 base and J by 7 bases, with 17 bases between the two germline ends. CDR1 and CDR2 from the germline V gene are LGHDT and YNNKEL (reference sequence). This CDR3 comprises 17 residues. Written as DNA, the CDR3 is TGTGCCAGCAGCCAAGTATACCCGCAGGGTACCAATTCACCCCTCCACTTT. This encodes CASSQVYPQGTNSPLHF.

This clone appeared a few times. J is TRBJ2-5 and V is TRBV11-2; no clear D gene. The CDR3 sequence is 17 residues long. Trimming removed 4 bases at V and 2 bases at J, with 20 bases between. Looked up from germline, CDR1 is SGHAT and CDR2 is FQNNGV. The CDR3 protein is CASSSASWASLQETQYF. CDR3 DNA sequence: TGTGCCAGCAGCTCCGCCTCCTGGGCTTCGTTGCAAGAGACCCAGTACTTC.

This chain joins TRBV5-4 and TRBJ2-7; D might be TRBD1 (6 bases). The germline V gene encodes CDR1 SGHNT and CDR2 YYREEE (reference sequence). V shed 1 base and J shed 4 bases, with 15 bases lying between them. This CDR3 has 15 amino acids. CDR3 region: CASSLWQGIPYEQYF. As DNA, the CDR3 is TGTGCCAGCAGCTTGTGGCAGGGGATACCTTACGAGCAGTACTTC.

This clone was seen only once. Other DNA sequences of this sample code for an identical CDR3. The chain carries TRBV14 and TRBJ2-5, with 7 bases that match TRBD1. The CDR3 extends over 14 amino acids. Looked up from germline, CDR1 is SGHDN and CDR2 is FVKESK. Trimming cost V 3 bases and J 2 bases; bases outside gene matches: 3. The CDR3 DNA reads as TGTGCCAGCAGCCAGAACAGGGGACAAGAGACCCAGTACTTC. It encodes CASSQNRGQETQYF. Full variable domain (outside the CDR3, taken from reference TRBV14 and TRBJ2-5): EAGVTQFPSHSVIEKGQTVTLRCDPISGHDNLYWYRRVMGKEIKFLLHFVKESKQDESGMPNNRFLAERTGGTYSTLKVQPAELEDSGVYFCASSQNRGQETQYFGPGTRLLVL.

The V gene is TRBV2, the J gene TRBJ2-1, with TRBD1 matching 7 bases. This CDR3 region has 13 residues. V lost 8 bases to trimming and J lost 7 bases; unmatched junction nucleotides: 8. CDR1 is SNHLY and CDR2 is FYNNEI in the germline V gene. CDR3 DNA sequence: TGTGCCAGCCAGACAGGGAAGAGGAATGAGCAGTTCTTC. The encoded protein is CASQTGKRNEQFF.

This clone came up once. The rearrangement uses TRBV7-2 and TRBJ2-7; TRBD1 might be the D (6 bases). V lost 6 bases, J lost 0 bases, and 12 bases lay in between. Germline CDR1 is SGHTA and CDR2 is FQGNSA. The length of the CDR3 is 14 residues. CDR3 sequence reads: CASSRGGSSYEQYF. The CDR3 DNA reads TGTGCCAGCAGTAGAGGGGGAAGCTCCTACGAGCAGTACTTC.

For the CDR3, the DNA is TGCAGCGTTGCACCGACTAGCGACCCGTTCAATGAGCAGTTCTTC. It yields the protein CSVAPTSDPFNEQFF. The chain uses TRBV29-1 and TRBJ2-1; 8 bases match TRBD2. The trim removed 4 bases at V and 6 bases at J, leaving 11 bases unmatched. This CDR3 comprises 15 residues. CDR1 is SQVTM and CDR2 is ANQGSEA in the germline V gene.

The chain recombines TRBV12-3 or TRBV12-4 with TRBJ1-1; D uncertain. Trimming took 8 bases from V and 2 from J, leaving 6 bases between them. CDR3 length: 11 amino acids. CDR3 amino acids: CASQVNTEAFF. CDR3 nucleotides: TGTGCCAGCCAGGTTAACACTGAAGCTTTCTTT.

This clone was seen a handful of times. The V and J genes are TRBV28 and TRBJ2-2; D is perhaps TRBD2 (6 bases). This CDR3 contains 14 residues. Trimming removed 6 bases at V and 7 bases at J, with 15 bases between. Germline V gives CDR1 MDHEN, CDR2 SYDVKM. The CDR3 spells CASSVLGGSGELFF. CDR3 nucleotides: TGTGCCAGCAGCGTACTTGGGGGGAGCGGGGAGCTGTTTTTT.

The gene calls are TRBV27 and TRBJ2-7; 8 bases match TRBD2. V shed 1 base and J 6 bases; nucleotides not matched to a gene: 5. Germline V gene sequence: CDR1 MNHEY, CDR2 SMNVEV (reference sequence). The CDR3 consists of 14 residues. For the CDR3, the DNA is TGTGCCAGCAGTTTATACCCGGGAGGGCCCGAGCAGTACTTC. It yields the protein CASSLYPGGPEQYF.

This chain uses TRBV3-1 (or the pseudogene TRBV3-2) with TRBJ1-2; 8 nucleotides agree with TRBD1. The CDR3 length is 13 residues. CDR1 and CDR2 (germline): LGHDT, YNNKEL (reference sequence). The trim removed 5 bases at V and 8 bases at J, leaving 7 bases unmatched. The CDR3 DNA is TGTGCCAGCAGCGAAGCAGGGGGCGAAGGCTACACCTTC. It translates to CASSEAGGEGYTF.

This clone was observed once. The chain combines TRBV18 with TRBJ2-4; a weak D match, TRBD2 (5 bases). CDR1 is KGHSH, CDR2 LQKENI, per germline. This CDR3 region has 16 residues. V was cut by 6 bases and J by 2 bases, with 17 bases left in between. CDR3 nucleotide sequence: TGTGCCAGCTCCACGACCGGGAAATCGTCCAAAAACATTCAGTACTTC. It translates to CASSTTGKSSKNIQYF.

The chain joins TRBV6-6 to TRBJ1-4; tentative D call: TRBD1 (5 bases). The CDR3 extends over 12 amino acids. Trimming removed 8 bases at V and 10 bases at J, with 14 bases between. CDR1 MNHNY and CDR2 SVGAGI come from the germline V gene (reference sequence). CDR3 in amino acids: CASGSMQGKLFF. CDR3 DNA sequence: TGTGCCAGCGGTTCCATGCAGGGAAAACTGTTTTTT.

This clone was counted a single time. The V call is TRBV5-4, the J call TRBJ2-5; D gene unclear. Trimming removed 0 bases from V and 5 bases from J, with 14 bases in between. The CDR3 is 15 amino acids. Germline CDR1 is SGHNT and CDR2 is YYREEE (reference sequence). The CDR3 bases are TGTGCCAGCAGCTTGGCTAATCGCAGAGGCGAGACCCAGTACTTC. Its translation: CASSLANRRGETQYF.

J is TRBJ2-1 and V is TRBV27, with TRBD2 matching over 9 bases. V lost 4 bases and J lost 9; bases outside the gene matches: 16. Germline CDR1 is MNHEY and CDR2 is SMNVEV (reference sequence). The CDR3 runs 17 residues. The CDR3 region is CASSSGTPRTSVTEQFF. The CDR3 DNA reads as TGTGCCAGCAGTTCCGGAACCCCAAGGACTAGCGTAACTGAGCAGTTCTTC.

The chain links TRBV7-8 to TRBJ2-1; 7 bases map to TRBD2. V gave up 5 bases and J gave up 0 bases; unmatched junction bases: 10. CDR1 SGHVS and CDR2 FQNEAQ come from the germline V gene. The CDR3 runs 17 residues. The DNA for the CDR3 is TGTGCCAGCAGCCTCCGACTAGCTCTGAGCTCCTACAATGAGCAGTTCTTC. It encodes CASSLRLALSSYNEQFF.

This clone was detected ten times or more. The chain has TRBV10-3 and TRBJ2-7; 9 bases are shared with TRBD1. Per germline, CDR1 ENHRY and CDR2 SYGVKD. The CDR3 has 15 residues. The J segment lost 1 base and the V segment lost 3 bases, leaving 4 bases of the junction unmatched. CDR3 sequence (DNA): TGTGCCATCAGTGACGAGGGACAGGGATCCTACGAGCAGTACTTC. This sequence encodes CAISDEGQGSYEQYF.

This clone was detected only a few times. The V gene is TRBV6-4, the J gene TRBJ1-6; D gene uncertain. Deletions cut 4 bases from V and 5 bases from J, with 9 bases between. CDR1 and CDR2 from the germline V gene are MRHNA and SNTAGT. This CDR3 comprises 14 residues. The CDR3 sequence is CASSAGPNNSPLHF. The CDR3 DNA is TGTGCCAGCAGTGCTGGGCCCAATAATTCACCCCTCCACTTT.